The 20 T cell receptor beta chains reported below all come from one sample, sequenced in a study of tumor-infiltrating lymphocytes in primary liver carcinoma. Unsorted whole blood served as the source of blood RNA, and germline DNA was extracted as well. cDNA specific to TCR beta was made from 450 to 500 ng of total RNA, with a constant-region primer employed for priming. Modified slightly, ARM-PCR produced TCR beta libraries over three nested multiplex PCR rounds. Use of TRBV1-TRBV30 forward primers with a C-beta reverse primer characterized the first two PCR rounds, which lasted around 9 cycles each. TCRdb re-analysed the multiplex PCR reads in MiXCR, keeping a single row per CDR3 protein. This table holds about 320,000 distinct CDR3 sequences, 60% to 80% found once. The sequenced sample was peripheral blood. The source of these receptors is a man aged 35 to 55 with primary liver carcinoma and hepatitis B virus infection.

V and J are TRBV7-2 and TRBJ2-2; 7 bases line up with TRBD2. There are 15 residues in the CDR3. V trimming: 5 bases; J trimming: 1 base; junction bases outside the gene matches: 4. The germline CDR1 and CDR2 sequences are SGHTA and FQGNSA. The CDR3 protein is CASSPGTMNTGELFF. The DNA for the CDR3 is TGTGCCAGCAGCCCCGGGACTATGAACACCGGGGAGCTGTTTTTT.

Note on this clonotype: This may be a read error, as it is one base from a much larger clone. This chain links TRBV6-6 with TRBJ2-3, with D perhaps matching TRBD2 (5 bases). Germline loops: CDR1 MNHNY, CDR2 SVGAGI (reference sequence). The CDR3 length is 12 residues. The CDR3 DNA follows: TGTGTGGTGAAGGAGGGCACAGATACGCAGTATTTT. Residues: CVVKEGTDTQYF.

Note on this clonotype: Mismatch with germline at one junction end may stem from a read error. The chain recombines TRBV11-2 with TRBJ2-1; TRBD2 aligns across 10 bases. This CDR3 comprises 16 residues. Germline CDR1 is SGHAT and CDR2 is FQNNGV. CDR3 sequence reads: CACSLGFGTSDPGRLF. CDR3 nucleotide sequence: TGTGCCTGCAGCTTAGGCTTCGGGACTAGCGATCCAGGGCGGCTCTTC.

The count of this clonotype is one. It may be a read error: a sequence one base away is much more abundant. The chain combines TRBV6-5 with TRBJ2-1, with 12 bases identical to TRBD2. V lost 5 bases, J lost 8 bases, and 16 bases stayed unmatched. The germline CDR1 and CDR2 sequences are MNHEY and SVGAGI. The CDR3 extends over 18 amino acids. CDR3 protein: CASSRLAGALSGYYEQFF. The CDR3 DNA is TGTGCCAGCAGTCGACTAGCGGGAGCCCTATCGGGGTACTATGAGCAGTTCTTC.

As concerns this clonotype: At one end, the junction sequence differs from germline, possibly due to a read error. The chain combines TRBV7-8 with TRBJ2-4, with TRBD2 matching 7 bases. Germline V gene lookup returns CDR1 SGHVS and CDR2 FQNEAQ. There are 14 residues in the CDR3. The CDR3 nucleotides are TGCGCCAGCAGCTTAGTCGCGGGAGATACCATTCAGCACTTC. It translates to CASSLVAGDTIQHF.

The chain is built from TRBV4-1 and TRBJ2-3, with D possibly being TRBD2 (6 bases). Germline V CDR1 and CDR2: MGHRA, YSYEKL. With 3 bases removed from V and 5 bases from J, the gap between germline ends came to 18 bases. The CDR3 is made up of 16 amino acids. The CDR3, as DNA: TGCGCCAGCAGCCAGATGCCGGGACCGGGGGTAGATACGCAGTATTTT. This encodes CASSQMPGPGVDTQYF.

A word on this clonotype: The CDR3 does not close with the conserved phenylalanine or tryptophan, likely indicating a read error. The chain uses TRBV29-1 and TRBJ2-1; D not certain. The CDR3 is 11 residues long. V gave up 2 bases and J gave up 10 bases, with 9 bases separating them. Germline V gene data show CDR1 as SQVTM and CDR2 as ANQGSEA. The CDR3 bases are TGCAGCGTTGAACTCGGCGACGAGCAGTTCGTC. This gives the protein CSVELGDEQFV.

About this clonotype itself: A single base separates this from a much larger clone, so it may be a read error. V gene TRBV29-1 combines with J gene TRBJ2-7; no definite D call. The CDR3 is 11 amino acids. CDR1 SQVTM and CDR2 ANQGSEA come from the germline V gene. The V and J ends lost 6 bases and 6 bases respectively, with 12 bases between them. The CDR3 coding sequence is TGCAGCGTAGGTTCCAGCTTCGAGCAGTACTTC. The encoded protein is CSVGSSFEQYF.

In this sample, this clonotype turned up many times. DNA for the CDR3: TGTGCCAGCAGTTCCTCAGGAGGGGATAATGAGCAGTTCTTC. This codes for CASSSSGGDNEQFF. The chain has TRBV6-2 or TRBV6-3 and TRBJ2-1; a possible D gene is TRBD2 (6 bases). The CDR3 has 14 amino acids. V was shortened by 4 bases and J by 7 bases, with 14 bases between the two germline ends. The germline V gene has CDR1 MNHEY and CDR2 SVGEGT.

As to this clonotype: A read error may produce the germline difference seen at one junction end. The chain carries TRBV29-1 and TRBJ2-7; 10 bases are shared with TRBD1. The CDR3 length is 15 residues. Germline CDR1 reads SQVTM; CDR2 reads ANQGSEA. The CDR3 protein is CRVEEWDRGVHEQYF. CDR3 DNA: TGCAGGGTTGAGGAATGGGACAGGGGAGTACACGAGCAGTACTTC.

The CDR3: CISSQEGSLAVTDTQYF. As DNA, the CDR3 is TGCATCAGCAGCCAAGAAGGATCACTAGCGGTCACAGATACGCAGTATTTT. This chain joins TRBV1 and TRBJ2-3; the table gives TRBD2 as D, unverified against the DNA. TRBV1 is tagged as a pseudogene. The CDR3 runs to 17 residues.

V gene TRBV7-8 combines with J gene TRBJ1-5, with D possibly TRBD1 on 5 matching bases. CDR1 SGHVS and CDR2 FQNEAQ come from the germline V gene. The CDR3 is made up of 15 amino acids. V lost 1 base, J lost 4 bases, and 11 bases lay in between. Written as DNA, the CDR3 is TGTGCCAGCAGCTTAGACAGGCGGAATAATCAGCCCCAGCATTTT. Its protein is CASSLDRRNNQPQHF. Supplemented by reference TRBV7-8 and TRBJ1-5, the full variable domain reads GAGVSQSPRYKVAKRGQDVALRCDPISGHVSLFWYQQALGQGPEFLTYFQNEAQLDKSGLPSDRFFAERPEGSVSTLKIQRTQQEDSAVYLCASSLDRRNNQPQHFGDGTRLSIL.

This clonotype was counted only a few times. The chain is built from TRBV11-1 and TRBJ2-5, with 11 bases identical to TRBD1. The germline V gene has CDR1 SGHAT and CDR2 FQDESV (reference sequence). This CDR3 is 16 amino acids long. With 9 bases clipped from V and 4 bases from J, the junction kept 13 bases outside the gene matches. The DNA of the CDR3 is TGTGCCAGTAGCCTCTCCGGGACAGGGGGTTCAGAGACCCAGTACTTC. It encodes CASSLSGTGGSETQYF.

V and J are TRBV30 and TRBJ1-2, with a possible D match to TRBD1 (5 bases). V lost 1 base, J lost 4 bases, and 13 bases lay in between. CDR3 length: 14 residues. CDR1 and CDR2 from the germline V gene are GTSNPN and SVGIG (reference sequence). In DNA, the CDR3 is TGTGCCTGGAGTGCGACAGAGCCCTTCTATGGCTACACCTTC. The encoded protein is CAWSATEPFYGYTF.

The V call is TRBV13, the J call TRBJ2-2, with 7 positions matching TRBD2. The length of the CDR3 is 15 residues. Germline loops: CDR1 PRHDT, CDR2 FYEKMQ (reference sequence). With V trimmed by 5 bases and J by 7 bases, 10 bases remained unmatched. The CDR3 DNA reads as TGTGCCAGCAGCGTACCGAGACTAGCTGTCGGGGAGCTGTTTTTT. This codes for CASSVPRLAVGELFF.

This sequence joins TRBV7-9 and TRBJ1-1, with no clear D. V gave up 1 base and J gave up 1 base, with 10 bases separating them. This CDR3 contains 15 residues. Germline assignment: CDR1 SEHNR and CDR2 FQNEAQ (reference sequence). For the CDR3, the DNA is TGTGCCAGCAGCTTAGACTTTTTGGGGAACACTGAAGCTTTCTTT. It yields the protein CASSLDFLGNTEAFF.

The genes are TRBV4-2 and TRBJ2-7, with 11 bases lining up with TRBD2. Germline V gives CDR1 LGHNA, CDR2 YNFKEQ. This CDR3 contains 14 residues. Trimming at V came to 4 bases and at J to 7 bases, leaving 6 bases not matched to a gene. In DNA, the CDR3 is TGTGCCAGCAGCCCGGCCCCTAGCGGGAGGGAGCAGTACTTC. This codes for CASSPAPSGREQYF.

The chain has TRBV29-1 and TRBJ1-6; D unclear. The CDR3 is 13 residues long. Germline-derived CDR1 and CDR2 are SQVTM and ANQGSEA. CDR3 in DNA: TGCATCGCCTGTGAGGCCCAAAATTCACCCCTCCACTTT. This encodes CIACEAQNSPLHF.

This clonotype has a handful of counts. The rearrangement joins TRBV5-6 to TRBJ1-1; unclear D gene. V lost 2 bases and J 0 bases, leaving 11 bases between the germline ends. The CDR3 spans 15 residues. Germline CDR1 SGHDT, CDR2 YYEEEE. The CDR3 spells CASSFDNNVNTEAFF. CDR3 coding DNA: TGTGCCAGCAGCTTTGATAACAATGTGAACACTGAAGCTTTCTTT.

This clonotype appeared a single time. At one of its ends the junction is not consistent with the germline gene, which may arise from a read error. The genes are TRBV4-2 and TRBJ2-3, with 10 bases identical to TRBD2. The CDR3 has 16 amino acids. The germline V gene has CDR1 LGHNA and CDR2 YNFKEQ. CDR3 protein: CASSAQTSGRTDTHYF. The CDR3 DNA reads TGTGCCAGCAGCGCGCAGACTAGCGGGCGAACAGATACGCATTATTTT.